This TCR beta chain was profiled in a study of Graves' ophthalmopathy and Graves' hyperthyroidism. Study context: Peripheral blood (taken before any treatment) was collected at initial diagnosis. The study, taken as a whole, reports: With a specificity of 72.22% and a sensitivity of around 71%, the model predicted ophthalmopathy progression.

Other autoimmune diseases, uncontrolled infections, pregnancy or lactation excluded patients from enrollment. The PBMCs originated from around 10 ml of fresh peripheral blood. This clonotype was found many times. Its antigen remains unknown. Amplified TCR beta CDR3 regions were obtained using RNA transcripts as template. After a first-round RT-PCR with HTBI primers, a second-round multiplex PCR was run. TCRdb called the multiplex PCR reads again in MiXCR, with one record for every CDR3 protein. In the table there are 500,000 to 700,000 distinct CDR3 sequences, approximately 21% of which are singletons. The clonotype was recovered from a woman aged 18-29 years with stable Graves' hyperthyroidism. Some clones in this sample may be carry-over from other donors' samples. Material: peripheral blood.

The CDR3 DNA reads as TGTGCCAGCAGCGGGACTTGGTTGGGGGGACTTAACTATGGCTACACCTTC. Translation: CASSGTWLGGLNYGYTF. J is TRBJ1-2 and V is TRBV2, with D perhaps TRBD1 (5 bases). The CDR3 runs to 17 residues. CDR1 and CDR2 (germline): SNHLY, FYNNEI. V was cut by 6 bases and J by 1 base, with 21 bases left in between.